This TCR beta chain was identified during a study of T cell changes during pregnancy in multiple sclerosis. Some clones are missing from TCRdb's copy, which holds only in-frame ones; the method was immunoSEQ multiplex PCR. The sample shows 10,000 to 15,000 clones, about 95% of them seen only once. Germline CDR1 is MNHEY and CDR2 is SMNVEV (reference sequence). This CDR3 comprises 16 residues. Trimming left V 1 base short and J 7 bases short, with 19 bases between. V is TRBV27 and J is TRBJ2-5, with D tentatively TRBD1 (7 bases). This clonotype was obtained from a female donor with multiple sclerosis, enrolled in a pregnancy study. The sequences come from CD4+ T cells from peripheral blood mononuclear cells, collected before pregnancy. CDR3 region: CASSLYRGGGDVTQYF. As DNA, the CDR3 is TGTGCCAGCAGTTTATATCGAGGAGGGGGCGATGTGACCCAGTACTTC.